Described below is a single TCR beta chain sequence and its context. What it binds is not known. The entry originates in a study of cytomegalovirus exposure and HLA in healthy donors. Study results and limitations: Within an earlier analysis, most TCR beta V segments proved productive either about 90% or about 30% of the time. 150 or so TCR beta chains were listed as cytomegalovirus-associated. It was taken for granted in presence/absence analyses that sequencing depth across donors was roughly uniform.

The PCR used 60 Vbeta and 13 Jbeta primers. Sequenced by immunoSEQ multiplex PCR; TCRdb stores in-frame clones only, minus some. The table lists nearly 110,000 clones, roughly two thirds of them singletons, with less than 3.5% in the top ten. The germline V gene has CDR1 WSHSY and CDR2 SAAADI. There are 15 residues in the CDR3. V was clipped by 7 bases and J by 8 bases; unmatched bases: 9. The V call is TRBV10-2, the J call TRBJ2-1; 12 positions match TRBD2. The TCR was taken from a female donor in good health and CMV-seronegative. Sequenced input: PBMCs. CDR3 loop: CASKGTSGLLDEQFF. The CDR3 region has the DNA TGCGCCAGCAAGGGGACTAGCGGGCTTTTGGATGAGCAGTTCTTC.